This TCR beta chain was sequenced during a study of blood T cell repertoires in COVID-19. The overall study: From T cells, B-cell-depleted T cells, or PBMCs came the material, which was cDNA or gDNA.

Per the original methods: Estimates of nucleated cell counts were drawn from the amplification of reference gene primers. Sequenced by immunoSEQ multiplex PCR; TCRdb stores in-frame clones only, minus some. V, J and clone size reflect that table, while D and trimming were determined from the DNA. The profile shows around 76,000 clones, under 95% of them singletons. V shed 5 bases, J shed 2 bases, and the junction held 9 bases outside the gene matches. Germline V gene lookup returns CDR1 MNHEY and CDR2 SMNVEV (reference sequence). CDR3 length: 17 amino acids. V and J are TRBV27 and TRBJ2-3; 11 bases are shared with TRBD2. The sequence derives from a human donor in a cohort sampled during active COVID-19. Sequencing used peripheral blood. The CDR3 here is CASSPLLAGGLTDTQYF. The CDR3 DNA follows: TGTGCCAGCAGTCCCCTCCTAGCGGGGGGCCTCACAGATACGCAGTATTTT.